This T cell receptor beta chain originates from a study of blood T cell repertoires in COVID-19. Authors' data handling: For nucleated cells, counts were estimated from reference gene primer amplification. The data were produced by immunoSEQ multiplex PCR, yet TCRdb's version contains in-frame clones alone and is incomplete. The DNA gave D and trimming, while V, J and clone size come from that table. Of around 160,000 clones in the sample, 80% to 90% were seen once. The V and J ends lost 3 bases and 10 bases respectively, with 13 bases between them. The germline V gene encodes CDR1 MNHEY and CDR2 SMNVEV (reference sequence). The CDR3 is made up of 13 amino acids.

V usage is TRBV27 and J usage is TRBJ2-1, with D perhaps TRBD2 (6 bases). Sequencing input: peripheral blood. The TCR originated in a man between 18 and 35 years old with COVID-19, enrolled during active disease. DNA for the CDR3: TGTGCCAGCAGTTTGGGTCTAGCGCGAGAGCAGTTCTTC. Translation gives CASSLGLAREQFF.